This TCR beta chain originates from a study of T cell changes during pregnancy in multiple sclerosis. Details on this clone: Other DNA sequences from this sample encode an identical CDR3 as well.

Sequencing was performed with immunoSEQ multiplex PCR; in TCRdb, only in-frame clones are kept and a portion is missing. This sample carries fewer than 40,000 clones, about 91% of them seen once, and the ten largest clones take roughly 0.72%. This TCR came from a female donor with multiple sclerosis, enrolled in a pregnancy study. Source: CD4+ T cells from peripheral blood mononuclear cells, taken in the third trimester of pregnancy.

CDR3 protein: CASSFELGLTSRTSSTDTQYF. CDR3 nucleotides: TGTGCCAGCAGTTTTGAACTTGGACTTACCAGCCGAACGTCTAGCACAGATACGCAGTATTTT. The V call is TRBV28, the J call TRBJ2-3, with a possible D match to TRBD2 (5 bases). The CDR3 runs to 21 residues. V lost 3 bases and J 0 bases, leaving 28 bases between the germline ends. The germline gives CDR1 MDHEN, CDR2 SYDVKM.